Shown below are 18 T cell receptor beta chains from a single sample sequenced in a study of follicular helper T cells after annual influenza vaccination. Clones were read by immunoSEQ multiplex PCR, and TCRdb kept only the in-frame ones, dropping some. The sample lists 8,500 to 10,000 clones, roughly 90% seen once, with 0.4% to 0.55% in the top ten. Time point given: 2015-2016 season, pre-vaccination. Material: CXCR5+ CD38- circulating T follicular helper cells from blood, obtained on the day of influenza vaccination. Subset indicated: circulating Tfh, non-naive CD4+CXCR5+PD-1+ (ICOS+CD38+ or ICOS-CD38-). The receptors here all came from an adult who received the influenza vaccine.

The chain is built from TRBV19 and TRBJ1-4, with D maybe TRBD1 (5 bases). V dropped 4 bases and J dropped 2 bases, with 5 bases sitting between them. Germline values: CDR1 LNHDA, CDR2 SQIVND (reference sequence). The CDR3 runs 13 residues. CDR3 DNA: TGTGCCAGTAGTAGACAGACTAATGAAAAACTGTTTTTT. Protein: CASSRQTNEKLFF.

This clone was counted only a few times. The chain couples TRBV6-5 to TRBJ2-4; TRBD1 or TRBD2 may be the D gene (6 bases each). The germline CDR1 and CDR2 sequences are MNHEY and SVGAGI. The V end was cut by 0 bases, the J end by 5 bases, with 11 bases between. This CDR3 spans 15 amino acids. The CDR3 loop reads CASSYSGGAENIQYF. The CDR3 DNA sequence: TGTGCCAGCAGTTACTCGGGGGGCGCAGAAAACATTCAGTACTTC.

The chain combines TRBV5-1 with TRBJ2-1; a weak D match, TRBD1 (5 bases). The germline CDR1 and CDR2 sequences are SGHRS and YFSETQ. This CDR3 spans 14 amino acids. The V end lost 0 bases, the J end lost 5 bases, and 9 bases lay between the germline ends. For the CDR3, the DNA is TGCGCCAGCAGCTTGGACAGGCGGAACAATGAGCAGTTCTTC. This encodes CASSLDRRNNEQFF.

The chain recombines TRBV18 with TRBJ1-4; no definite D call. The CDR3 is 14 residues long. CDR1 and CDR2 (germline): KGHSH, LQKENI. Trimming shortened V by 3 bases and J by 8 bases, and 13 bases separated the two germline ends. The CDR3 nucleotides are TGTGCCAGCTCACCCTCCATGAGCGGGGAAAAACTGTTTTTT. Translating it yields CASSPSMSGEKLFF.

The chain is built from TRBV5-5 and TRBJ1-3; D is uncertain. The CDR3 length is 15 residues. Per the germline V gene, CDR1 is SGHKS and CDR2 is YYEKEE (reference sequence). Trimming pared 3 bases from V and 0 bases from J, leaving 10 bases between. The CDR3, as DNA: TGTGCCAGCAGCTCCTCACCGTACTCTGGAAACACCATATATTTT. This sequence encodes CASSSSPYSGNTIYF.

The chain uses TRBV6-5 and TRBJ2-2; D tentatively fits TRBD1 or TRBD2 (5 bases each). The CDR3 is 15 amino acids. Germline V gene lookup returns CDR1 MNHEY and CDR2 SVGAGI. Trimming cost V 0 bases and J 5 bases, with 10 bases left between them. Written as DNA, the CDR3 is TGTGCCAGCAGTTACTCGGGACCACCTACCGGGGAGCTGTTTTTT. Translation gives CASSYSGPPTGELFF.

The V call is TRBV7-8, the J call TRBJ2-7, with D maybe TRBD1 (6 bases). V was cut by 5 bases and J by 4 bases, with 21 bases left in between. Germline CDR1 and CDR2: SGHVS and FQNEAQ. The CDR3 is made up of 16 amino acids. DNA for the CDR3: TGTGCCAGCAGCCCATTACAGGGCTCCCACCGGTACGAGCAGTACTTC. Protein: CASSPLQGSHRYEQYF.

J is TRBJ1-1 and V is TRBV2; TRBD1 matches 11 bases. The CDR3 loop spans 15 amino acids. Germline assignment: CDR1 SNHLY and CDR2 FYNNEI. Trimming removed 2 bases from V and 3 bases from J; junction bases left unmatched: 2. The CDR3 spells CASSEPDRGHTEAFF. CDR3 DNA: TGTGCCAGCAGTGAACCGGACAGGGGGCACACTGAAGCTTTCTTT.

This rearrangement joins TRBV7-8 to TRBJ1-6, with D perhaps TRBD1 (5 bases). This CDR3 comprises 13 residues. Germline CDR1 and CDR2: SGHVS and FQNEAQ. V lost 6 bases and J lost 6, with 9 bases in between. The CDR3 nucleotides read TGTGCCAGCAGGACAGACTTTAATTCACCCCTCCACTTT. Translated, it gives CASRTDFNSPLHF.

This clone came up a few times. The rearrangement uses TRBV6-6 and TRBJ1-2; 10 bases match TRBD1. The germline CDR1 and CDR2 sequences are MNHNY and SVGAGI (reference sequence). This CDR3 is built from 16 residues. With 5 bases clipped from V and 6 bases from J, the junction kept 12 bases outside the gene matches. CDR3 coding DNA: TGTGCCAGCAGTCCGGCACCGGGACAGGGGATGGATGGCTACACCTTC. Translating it yields CASSPAPGQGMDGYTF.

This rearrangement joins TRBV10-2 to TRBJ2-7, with 8 bases matching TRBD2. Losses at the gene ends were 7 bases for V and 3 bases for J; bases not matched to a gene: 8. Germline CDR1 WSHSY, CDR2 SAAADI. CDR3 length: 14 residues. The CDR3: CASTELRGGYEQYF. CDR3 coding DNA: TGCGCCAGCACTGAATTACGGGGGGGCTACGAGCAGTACTTC.

V and J are TRBV27 and TRBJ2-4; 10 nucleotides agree with TRBD2. Germline assignment: CDR1 MNHEY and CDR2 SMNVEV (reference sequence). Trimming took 2 bases from V and 5 from J; bases not matched to a gene: 0. The CDR3 totals 14 residues. The CDR3 DNA reads as TGTGCCAGCAGTTTAAGCGGGGGGGAAAACATTCAGTACTTC. Translated: CASSLSGGENIQYF.

This clone was counted once. The rearrangement uses TRBV7-2 and TRBJ2-4; the match to TRBD2 covers 10 bases. This CDR3 region has 16 residues. Looked up from germline, CDR1 is SGHTA and CDR2 is FQGNSA. J was trimmed by 10 bases and V by 0 bases; bases with no gene match: 9. CDR3 nucleotides: TGTGCCAGCAGCTTAGCGGCTAGCGGGGGCGCGGGGATTCAGTACTTC. Protein: CASSLAASGGAGIQYF.

The CDR3 region is CASSPDQGEGQPQHF. Written as DNA, the CDR3 is TGTGCCAGCTCACCAGATCAGGGGGAGGGTCAGCCCCAGCATTTT. The chain recombines TRBV18 with TRBJ1-5, with TRBD1 identical over 7 bases. Germline CDR1 reads KGHSH; CDR2 reads LQKENI. The CDR3 runs to 15 residues. J lost 6 bases, V lost 2 bases, and 7 bases had no gene match.

This rearrangement joins TRBV18 to TRBJ2-3; no firm D call. This CDR3 region has 12 residues. Trimming pared 2 bases from V and 5 bases from J, leaving 5 bases between. Germline CDR1 KGHSH, CDR2 LQKENI. The CDR3: CASSPVKDTQYF. CDR3 bases: TGTGCCAGCTCACCAGTAAAAGATACGCAGTATTTT.

The chain has TRBV7-9 and TRBJ1-1; D unclear. This CDR3 has 14 amino acids. V lost 5 bases to trimming and J lost 3 bases, with 13 bases between them. CDR1 SEHNR and CDR2 FQNEAQ come from the germline V gene (reference sequence). CDR3 sequence (DNA): TGTGCCAGCAGCCCAAGCGAGGAGGACACTGAAGCTTTCTTT. Protein: CASSPSEEDTEAFF.

The J gene is TRBJ2-3, the V gene TRBV2, with TRBD2 as a possible D gene (6 bases). The CDR3 totals 13 residues. Trimming left V 6 bases short and J 6 bases short, with 13 bases between. CDR1 SNHLY and CDR2 FYNNEI come from the germline V gene. CDR3 loop: CASSVLAVDTQYF. CDR3 nucleotide sequence: TGTGCCAGCAGCGTACTAGCTGTGGATACGCAGTATTTT.

J is TRBJ2-1 and V is TRBV6-6; the D is unclear. This CDR3 has 13 amino acids. Germline V gives CDR1 MNHNY, CDR2 SVGAGI (reference sequence). V lost 10 bases, J lost 0 bases, and 10 bases lay in between. The CDR3 DNA follows: TGTGCCACCTCCCCGAGCTCCTACAATGAGCAGTTCTTC. It is translated as CATSPSSYNEQFF.